A single sample gave rise to the 32 T cell receptor beta chains below, sequenced in a study of blood T cell repertoires in COVID-19. The assay was immunoSEQ multiplex PCR, and TCRdb's table has in-frame clones only and misses some. The table includes around 330,000 clones, roughly 85% detected once. The sample taken for sequencing was PBMCs or T cells enriched from blood (not recorded which). The receptor set was obtained from a woman aged 30 to 39 who had been exposed to COVID-19.

The chain couples TRBV3-1 (or the pseudogene TRBV3-2) to TRBJ2-7; 12 bases are shared with TRBD2. Trimming at V came to 4 bases and at J to 2 bases, leaving 3 bases not matched to a gene. CDR1 LGHDT and CDR2 YNNKEL come from the germline V gene (reference sequence). This CDR3 has 15 amino acids. The CDR3 bases are TGTGCCAGCAGCCCTTGGACTAGCGGGACCTACGAGCAGTACTTC. The encoded protein is CASSPWTSGTYEQYF.

This clone was seen at least ten times. The genes are TRBV6-2 or TRBV6-3 and TRBJ1-2; possible D gene TRBD1, 6 bases. V lost 2 bases and J 4 bases, leaving 8 bases between the germline ends. CDR1 MNHEY and CDR2 SVGEGT come from the germline V gene. The CDR3 length is 13 residues. For the CDR3, the DNA is TGTGCCAGCAGTTACCAGGGGCGCTATGGCTACACCTTC. Its translation: CASSYQGRYGYTF.

This clone was counted only a few times. This chain uses TRBV28 with TRBJ2-1; 8 bases line up with TRBD2. J was trimmed by 6 bases and V by 0 bases; bases with no gene match: 4. The germline V gene has CDR1 MDHEN and CDR2 SYDVKM. This CDR3 spans 15 amino acids. This chain's CDR3 is CASSLWVAGSNEQFF. CDR3 nucleotides: TGTGCCAGCAGTTTATGGGTAGCGGGAAGCAATGAGCAGTTCTTC.

The chain carries TRBV19 and TRBJ2-3; 10 nucleotides line up with TRBD1. The CDR3 extends over 14 amino acids. Germline V lookup: CDR1 LNHDA, CDR2 SQIVND (reference sequence). The junction had 5 bases not matched to a gene; V was cut back by 7 bases and J by 4 bases. In nucleotides, the CDR3 is TGTGCCAGTAAAAGGGACAGGGGCCCAGATACGCAGTATTTT. The encoded protein is CASKRDRGPDTQYF.

The genes are TRBV28 and TRBJ2-1; the D gene is possibly TRBD2 (6 bases). Trimming removed 7 bases at V and 9 bases at J, with 16 bases between. The CDR3 sequence is 13 residues long. Germline values: CDR1 MDHEN, CDR2 SYDVKM. CDR3 DNA: TGTGCCAGCAAAATCTGGGGGGACGGTGAGCAGTTCTTC. Translation gives CASKIWGDGEQFF.

This chain connects TRBV19 to TRBJ2-7; 9 nucleotides line up with TRBD2. CDR1 is LNHDA, CDR2 SQIVND, per germline (reference sequence). Trimming cost V 6 bases and J 0 bases; bases outside gene matches: 3. The CDR3 spans 14 residues. The chain's CDR3 is CASRASGVSYEQYF. CDR3 sequence (DNA): TGTGCCAGTAGGGCTAGCGGGGTCTCCTACGAGCAGTACTTC.

This chain connects TRBV29-1 to TRBJ1-2; D not certain. This CDR3 comprises 10 residues. Looked up from germline, CDR1 is SQVTM and CDR2 is ANQGSEA. Trimming took off 1 base at V and 8 bases at J, with 5 bases between the two ends. The CDR3 DNA follows: TGCAGCGTTGAAGCCGGGGGCTACACCTTC. Translation gives CSVEAGGYTF.

This chain links TRBV28 with TRBJ1-1; TRBD1 matches at 11 bases. CDR3 size: 15 residues. In germline, CDR1 is MDHEN, CDR2 SYDVKM. Trimming cost V 1 base and J 8 bases; bases outside gene matches: 6. The CDR3 region is CASSLYPGTGGEAFF. In nucleotides, the CDR3 is TGTGCCAGCAGTTTATACCCCGGGACAGGGGGGGAAGCTTTCTTT. Based on the CDR3 plus reference TRBV28 and TRBJ1-1, the full variable domain is DVKVTQSSRYLVKRTGEKVFLECVQDMDHENMFWYRQDPGLGLRLIYFSYDVKMKEKGDIPEGYSVSREKKERFSLILESASTNQTSMYLCASSLYPGTGGEAFFGQGTRLTVV.

The V call is TRBV19, the J call TRBJ2-3; TRBD1 matches 8 bases. This CDR3 contains 13 residues. With 5 bases clipped from V and 6 bases from J, the junction kept 4 bases outside the gene matches. CDR1 is LNHDA and CDR2 is SQIVND in the germline V gene (reference sequence). CDR3 residues: CASSLWTGDTQYF. The DNA of the CDR3 is TGTGCCAGTAGTCTTTGGACAGGGGATACGCAGTATTTT.

The chain joins TRBV11-2 to TRBJ2-5; TRBD1 is a possible D gene (6 bases). The germline V gene has CDR1 SGHAT and CDR2 FQNNGV. V was clipped by 3 bases and J by 5 bases, with 13 bases between them. This CDR3 comprises 14 residues. As DNA, the CDR3 is TGTGCCAGCAGCTTTAGGGGGTATGAGGAGACCCAGTACTTC. This encodes CASSFRGYEETQYF.

The chain has TRBV30 and TRBJ2-7; unclear D gene. V lost 2 bases, J lost 3 bases, and 5 bases lay in between. CDR1 GTSNPN and CDR2 SVGIG come from the germline V gene (reference sequence). This CDR3 spans 11 amino acids. The CDR3 is CAWSTDYEQYF. CDR3 in DNA: TGTGCCTGGAGTACTGACTACGAGCAGTACTTC.

In this sample, this clone turned up many times. The chain employs TRBV14 and TRBJ2-3, with TRBD2 identical over 8 bases. Germline loops: CDR1 SGHDN, CDR2 FVKESK. The CDR3 length is 17 residues. After removal of 0 bases from V and 1 base from J, the junction contained 6 bases not matched to a gene. CDR3 nucleotides: TGTGCCAGCAGCCAAGACGTAGCGGGGAGCGGCACAGATACGCAGTATTTT. Amino acids: CASSQDVAGSGTDTQYF. Using reference TRBV14 and TRBJ2-3 for the parts outside the CDR3, the full variable domain is EAGVTQFPSHSVIEKGQTVTLRCDPISGHDNLYWYRRVMGKEIKFLLHFVKESKQDESGMPNNRFLAERTGGTYSTLKVQPAELEDSGVYFCASSQDVAGSGTDTQYFGPGTRLTVL.

This rearrangement joins TRBV5-1 to TRBJ2-3; 14 nucleotides line up with TRBD2. CDR3 size: 15 residues. The germline V gene encodes CDR1 SGHRS and CDR2 YFSETQ. The V gene end was trimmed by 4 bases and the J gene end by 5 bases; junction bases not matched to a gene: 3. Here the CDR3 reads CASSQGLAGVDTQYF. The CDR3 bases are TGCGCCAGCAGCCAGGGACTAGCGGGAGTAGATACGCAGTATTTT.

This clone was counted only a few times. The chain uses TRBV9 and TRBJ2-7; a weak D match, TRBD1 (6 bases). This CDR3 comprises 12 residues. The V end was cut by 4 bases, the J end by 6 bases, with 11 bases between. Germline V gene sequence: CDR1 SGDLS, CDR2 YYNGEE. CDR3 residues: CASSPGTSEQYF. CDR3 nucleotide sequence: TGTGCCAGCAGCCCCGGGACAAGCGAGCAGTACTTC.

This clone was counted once. The chain recombines TRBV5-1 with TRBJ2-1; 9 positions match TRBD2. Germline CDR1 reads SGHRS; CDR2 reads YFSETQ. J was trimmed by 3 bases and V by 3 bases; bases with no gene match: 4. The length of the CDR3 is 15 residues. CDR3 residues: CASSWAGGIYNEQFF. The CDR3, as DNA: TGCGCCAGCAGCTGGGCGGGAGGGATCTACAATGAGCAGTTCTTC.

The V gene is TRBV12-3 or TRBV12-4, the J gene TRBJ2-7; 7 nucleotides agree with TRBD1. The CDR3 sequence is 13 residues long. Trimming at V came to 8 bases and at J to 4 bases, leaving 8 bases not matched to a gene. The CDR3 here is CASRTGTEYEQYF. The CDR3, as DNA: TGTGCCAGCCGGACCGGGACAGAGTACGAGCAGTACTTC.

This chain connects TRBV9 to TRBJ1-1, with 9 positions matching TRBD1. Trimming removed 3 bases from V and 2 bases from J; junction bases left unmatched: 5. CDR3 size: 15 residues. The germline CDR1 and CDR2 sequences are SGDLS and YYNGEE. This CDR3 reads CASSARGQGNTEAFF. The CDR3 nucleotides are TGTGCCAGCAGCGCAAGGGGACAGGGCAACACTGAAGCTTTCTTT.

The chain links TRBV5-5 to TRBJ1-5, with D possibly being TRBD1 (5 bases). Germline-derived CDR1 and CDR2 are SGHKS and YYEKEE (reference sequence). This CDR3 is 16 amino acids long. Trimming took off 1 base at V and 9 bases at J, with 20 bases between the two ends. This CDR3 is CASSLQAETVVRPQHF. As DNA, the CDR3 is TGTGCCAGCAGCTTGCAAGCTGAGACAGTCGTAAGGCCCCAGCATTTT.

This clone showed up just once. V usage is TRBV10-3 and J usage is TRBJ2-7; the D is unclear. V lost 6 bases, J lost 0 bases, and 12 bases lay in between. The germline gives CDR1 ENHRY, CDR2 SYGVKD. There are 14 residues in the CDR3. This chain's CDR3 is CAISDPGSSYEQYF. The CDR3 DNA is TGTGCCATCAGCGATCCAGGTAGCTCCTACGAGCAGTACTTC.

This chain uses TRBV5-5 with TRBJ1-4; D ambiguous. The CDR3 has 15 residues. V lost 2 bases to trimming and J lost 3 bases, with 11 bases between them. Germline CDR1 reads SGHKS; CDR2 reads YYEKEE (reference sequence). The CDR3 reads CASSFPRGANEKLFF. CDR3 coding DNA: TGTGCCAGCAGCTTCCCCCGGGGAGCTAATGAAAAACTGTTTTTT.

This clone was observed a few times. This specimen includes other DNA sequences encoding the same CDR3. V gene TRBV7-2 combines with J gene TRBJ1-4, with 9 nucleotides matching TRBD1. Trimming took 6 bases from V and 8 from J; bases not matched to a gene: 4. The CDR3 totals 13 residues. The germline CDR1 and CDR2 sequences are SGHTA and FQGNSA. The CDR3 coding sequence is TGTGCCAGCAGTCCCGGACAGGGGGAAAAACTGTTTTTT. Translated, it gives CASSPGQGEKLFF.

This chain uses TRBV28 with TRBJ1-2; D might be TRBD1 (5 bases). The CDR3 is made up of 13 amino acids. Trimming left V 3 bases short and J 7 bases short, with 12 bases between. CDR1 and CDR2 from the germline V gene are MDHEN and SYDVKM. This CDR3 reads CASSFGGFGGYTF. DNA of the CDR3: TGTGCCAGCAGTTTCGGGGGATTTGGTGGCTACACCTTC.

This chain links TRBV7-3 with TRBJ1-1; TRBD1 is a possible D gene (5 bases). The CDR3 extends over 15 amino acids. CDR1 and CDR2 from the germline V gene are SGHTA and FQGTGA. V dropped 5 bases and J dropped 2 bases, with 15 bases sitting between them. The CDR3 is CASSPFRDFNTEAFF. CDR3 sequence (DNA): TGTGCCAGCAGCCCCTTCAGGGATTTCAACACTGAAGCTTTCTTT.

The chain combines TRBV29-1 with TRBJ2-5, with 9 bases identical to TRBD1. V shed 1 base, J shed 5 bases, and the junction held 8 bases outside the gene matches. Per the germline V gene, CDR1 is SQVTM and CDR2 is ANQGSEA. The CDR3 is 15 residues long. Here the CDR3 reads CSVEGGTGIVETQYF. DNA for the CDR3: TGCAGCGTTGAAGGAGGGACAGGGATCGTCGAGACCCAGTACTTC.

The rearrangement links TRBV7-3 to TRBJ1-5; D uncertain. The CDR3 has 16 amino acids. V lost 3 bases, J lost 5 bases, and 17 bases lay in between. From germline, CDR1 is SGHTA and CDR2 FQGTGA. The CDR3 spells CASSLLRARRDQPQHF. For the CDR3, the DNA is TGTGCCAGCAGCTTGCTCCGGGCGCGGAGGGATCAGCCCCAGCATTTT.

The table lists this clone with a few counts. The rearrangement joins TRBV30 to TRBJ1-4; D not certain. V lost 4 bases, J lost 0 bases, and 12 bases lay in between. From germline, CDR1 is GTSNPN and CDR2 SVGIG (reference sequence). CDR3 length: 15 amino acids. The DNA of the CDR3 is TGTGCCTGGACTACTGGGAGTGCAACTAATGAAAAACTGTTTTTT. Its protein is CAWTTGSATNEKLFF.

This clone was seen once. The chain carries TRBV11-2 and TRBJ2-7; 7 bases map to TRBD1. This CDR3 has 20 residues. V was pared by 0 bases and J by 3 bases, with 20 bases of the junction left unmatched. Germline V gives CDR1 SGHAT, CDR2 FQNNGV. The CDR3 coding sequence is TGTGCCAGCAGCTTAGAGTTTACAGGGGCTTTCACCCCGCCGAACTACGAGCAGTACTTC. Amino acid sequence: CASSLEFTGAFTPPNYEQYF.

The chain couples TRBV2 to TRBJ1-3, with 10 bases that match TRBD1. There are 16 residues in the CDR3. V shed 4 bases and J 2 bases; nucleotides not matched to a gene: 5. Germline V gene lookup returns CDR1 SNHLY and CDR2 FYNNEI. For the CDR3, the DNA is TGTGCCAGCAGTGTTGACGGGACAGGGGCTGGAAACACCATATATTTT. Amino acids: CASSVDGTGAGNTIYF.

This rearrangement joins TRBV7-9 to TRBJ2-2; 7 bases line up with TRBD1. The CDR3 consists of 14 residues. The V gene's germline CDR1 is SEHNR and CDR2 FQNEAQ (reference sequence). V gave up 3 bases and J gave up 9 bases; unmatched junction bases: 7. As DNA, the CDR3 is TGTGCCAGCAGCTTGACAGGGATGAATTGGGAGCTGTTTTTT. Its translation is CASSLTGMNWELFF.

The V and J genes are TRBV10-3 and TRBJ2-7; tentatively, D is TRBD1 (6 bases). With 10 bases removed from V and 0 bases from J, the gap between germline ends came to 10 bases. The CDR3 covers 12 residues. Looked up from germline, CDR1 is ENHRY and CDR2 is SYGVKD. The CDR3 reads CATSQGSYEQYF. CDR3 nucleotide sequence: TGTGCCACCTCACAGGGCTCCTACGAGCAGTACTTC.

This chain links TRBV19 with TRBJ2-5, with D maybe TRBD2 (6 bases). The V gene lost 5 bases and the J gene lost 5 bases, with 12 bases spanning the gap. Germline assignment: CDR1 LNHDA and CDR2 SQIVND (reference sequence). This CDR3 has 13 amino acids. Here the CDR3 DNA reads TGTGCCAGTAGTTCTGGGGGGAAGGAGACCCAGTACTTC. Encoded protein: CASSSGGKETQYF.

The chain joins TRBV5-6 to TRBJ1-5, with 8 bases fitting TRBD1. V shed 5 bases and J 7 bases; nucleotides not matched to a gene: 11. In germline, CDR1 is SGHDT, CDR2 YYEEEE. The CDR3 consists of 15 residues. CDR3 in DNA: TGTGCCAGCAGTCTACAGGGGGTAGTCCCGCAGCCCCAGCATTTT. This sequence encodes CASSLQGVVPQPQHF.